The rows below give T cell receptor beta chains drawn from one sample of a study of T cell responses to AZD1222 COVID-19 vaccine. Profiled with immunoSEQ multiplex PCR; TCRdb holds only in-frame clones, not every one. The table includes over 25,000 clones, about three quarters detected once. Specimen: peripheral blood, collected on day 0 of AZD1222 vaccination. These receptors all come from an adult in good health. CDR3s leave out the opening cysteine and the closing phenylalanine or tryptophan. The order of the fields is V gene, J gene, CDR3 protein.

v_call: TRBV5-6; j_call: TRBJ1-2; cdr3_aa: ASSQGANYGYT
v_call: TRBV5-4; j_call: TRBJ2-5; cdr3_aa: ASSFSGSPQETQY
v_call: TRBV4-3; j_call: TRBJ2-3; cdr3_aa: ASSQDQWGADTQY
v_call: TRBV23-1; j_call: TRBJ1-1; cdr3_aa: ARFTRLETGNTEAF
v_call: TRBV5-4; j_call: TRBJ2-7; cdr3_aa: ASSRSSGSSYEQY
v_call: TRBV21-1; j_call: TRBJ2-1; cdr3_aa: ASSAPSGFCNEQF
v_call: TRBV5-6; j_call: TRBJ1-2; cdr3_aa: ASSLDGRQGLDYGYT
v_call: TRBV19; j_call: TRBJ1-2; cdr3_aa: ASTPFKGRDRGNYGYT
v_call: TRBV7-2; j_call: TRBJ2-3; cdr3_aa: ASSFAMREGTQY
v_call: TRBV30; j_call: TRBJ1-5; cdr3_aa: AWRKGSGSQPQH
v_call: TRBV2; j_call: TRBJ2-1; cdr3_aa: ASSGLWGLAGARGDNEQF
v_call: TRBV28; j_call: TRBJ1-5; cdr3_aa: ASRGQGPNQPQH
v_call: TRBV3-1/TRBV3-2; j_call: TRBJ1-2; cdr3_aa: ASSQDPANYGYT
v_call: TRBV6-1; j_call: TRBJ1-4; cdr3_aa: ASSGAHLTTNEKLF
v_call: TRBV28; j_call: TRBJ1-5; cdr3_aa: ASGGYPNSNQPQH
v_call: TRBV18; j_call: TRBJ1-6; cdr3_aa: ASSNQPGGNYNSPLH
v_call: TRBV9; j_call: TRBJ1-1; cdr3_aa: ASSPHLDSFSRAF
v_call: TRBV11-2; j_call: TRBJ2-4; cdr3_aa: ASSLRGEVKNIQY
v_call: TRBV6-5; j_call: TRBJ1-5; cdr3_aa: ASSPWDRSNQPQH
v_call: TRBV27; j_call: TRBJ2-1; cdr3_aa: ASSRQGSTTNNEQF
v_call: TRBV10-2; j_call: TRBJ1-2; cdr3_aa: ASNPSDRALPNYGYT
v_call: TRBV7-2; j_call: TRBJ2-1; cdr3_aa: ASTPPGLAGGSSYNEQF
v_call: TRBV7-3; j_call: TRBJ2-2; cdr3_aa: ASSLRSGELF
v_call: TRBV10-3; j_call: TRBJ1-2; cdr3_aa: AITKARDSNYGYT
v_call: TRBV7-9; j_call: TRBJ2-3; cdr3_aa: ASSPPGLATDTQY
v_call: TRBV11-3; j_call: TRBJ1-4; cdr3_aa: ASSLDAGGNEKLF
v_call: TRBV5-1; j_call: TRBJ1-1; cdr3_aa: ASNYLPRTTNTEAF
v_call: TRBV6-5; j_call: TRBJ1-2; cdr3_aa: ASKQHNYGYT
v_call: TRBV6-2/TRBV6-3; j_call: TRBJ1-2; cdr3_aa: ASSLTGDLNYGYT
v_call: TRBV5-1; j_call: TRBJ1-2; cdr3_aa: ASSLEGVRDT
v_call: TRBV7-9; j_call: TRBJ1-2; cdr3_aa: ASSLAYRPNYGYT
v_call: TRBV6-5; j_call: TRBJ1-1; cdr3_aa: ASIRTEAF
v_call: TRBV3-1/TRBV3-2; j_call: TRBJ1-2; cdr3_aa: ASSQFKTDPRYGYT
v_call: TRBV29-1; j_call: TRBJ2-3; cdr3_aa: SVDRGSADTQY
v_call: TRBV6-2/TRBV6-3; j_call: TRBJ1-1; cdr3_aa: ASSSRPNTEAF
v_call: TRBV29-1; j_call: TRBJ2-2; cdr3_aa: SALRGQGASSPTGELF
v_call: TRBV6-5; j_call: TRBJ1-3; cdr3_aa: ASRRESGNTIY
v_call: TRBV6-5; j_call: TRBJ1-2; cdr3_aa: ASSTPQGAYGYT
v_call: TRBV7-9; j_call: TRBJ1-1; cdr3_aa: ASSPNGRVEAF
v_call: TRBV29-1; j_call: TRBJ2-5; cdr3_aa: SVDPAGGAETQY